This T cell receptor (beta chain) was recorded in a study of blood T cells in healthy people across ages. Whole-study results and caveats: Samples with more naive T cells showed higher observed beta diversity. Changes in expanded clonotypes were possibly confounded, as the CMV status of donors was unknown. It was held that diversity estimates obtained from one million T cells represented underestimates.

With a J-beta primer mix and a sample-barcoded 5' primer, a second PCR ran about 7 to 12 cycles. TCRdb passed the 5' RACE reads through MiXCR, listing each CDR3 protein once. This table holds about 1.7 million distinct CDR3 sequences, 28% found once. The CDR3 runs 15 residues. The ends lost 2 bases at V and 6 bases at J; junction bases unmatched: 10. Germline CDR1 is SGHTA and CDR2 is FQGNSA. Details on this clonotype: Antigen: not known.

The gene calls are TRBV7-2 and TRBJ2-7, with 7 bases that match TRBD2. The sequencing input was blood. The sequence was collected from a woman under 40 in good health. CDR3 sequence reads: CASSLRGGSFTEQYF. The CDR3 DNA follows: TGTGCCAGCAGCTTAAGGGGCGGGAGCTTCACCGAGCAGTACTTC.